This T cell receptor beta chain was found in a study of OX40 agonist ivuxolimab in advanced cancers. CDR3 length: 14 amino acids. Germline values: CDR1 MNHEY, CDR2 SMNVEV (reference sequence). V was trimmed by 0 bases and J by 6 bases, leaving 9 bases between them. Data came from immunoSEQ multiplex PCR; TCRdb stores just in-frame clones and leaves some out. This table holds more than 65,000 clones, roughly 90% found once. The genes are TRBV27 and TRBJ1-5; D is unclear. This clonotype was sampled from an adult with an advanced solid tumor such as melanoma, head and neck, liver or kidney cancer. The material sequenced was CD4+ or CD8+ T cells sorted from blood, taken in a trial of the OX40 agonist ivuxolimab. Here the CDR3 DNA reads TGTGCCAGCAGTTTATCAGGCCGGGGTCAGCCCCAGCATTTT. It is translated as CASSLSGRGQPQHF.